This TCR beta chain was sequenced during a study of blood T cell repertoires in COVID-19. CDR1 and CDR2 from the germline V gene are SGHTA and FQGTGA. This CDR3 has 15 residues. V shed 1 base and J 7 bases; nucleotides not matched to a gene: 7. Assay used: immunoSEQ multiplex PCR; TCRdb lists only in-frame clones, some missing. The sample has 65,000 to 80,000 clones; under 95% are singletons. The sample taken for sequencing was peripheral blood. The rearrangement uses TRBV7-3 and TRBJ1-5; 7 positions agree with TRBD1. The receptor comes from a human donor in a cohort sampled during active COVID-19. The CDR3 loop reads CASSLNTGERQPQHF. The CDR3 DNA sequence: TGTGCCAGCAGCTTAAATACAGGGGAACGCCAGCCCCAGCATTTT.